This T cell receptor beta chain was documented in a study of blood T cell repertoires in COVID-19. On the study more broadly: Sources were T cells, B-cell-depleted T cells, or PBMCs; the material itself was cDNA or gDNA.

The authors' processing: Estimates of nucleated cell counts were drawn from the amplification of reference gene primers. The table came from immunoSEQ multiplex PCR; TCRdb's copy has only in-frame clones and leaves some out. V and J calls and clone size are given by that table; D and trimming were obtained from the DNA. The repertoire holds about 120,000 clones, with about 88% as singletons. The receptor comes from a human donor in a cohort sampled during active COVID-19. What was sequenced was peripheral blood.

The CDR3 nucleotides read TGTGCCATCAGTGGTGCGGGCGGGCCCAATCAGCCCCAGCATTTT. Residues: CAISGAGGPNQPQHF. The chain links TRBV10-3 to TRBJ1-5; D call uncertain. V lost 4 bases and J lost 3, with 13 bases in between. The CDR3 is made up of 15 amino acids. The V gene's germline CDR1 is ENHRY and CDR2 SYGVKD.